The present entry profiles one T cell receptor beta chain with its context. The antigen it binds to is not known. It has no much larger one-base neighbor in the sample; base qualities were not kept. Per the germline V gene, SGHRS is the CDR1 and YFSETQ is the CDR2. At the junction V is shortened by 0 bases and J by 5 bases; bases outside the gene matches: 10. Reading from cysteine to phenylalanine, the CDR3 counts 18 amino acids. The sequence is cut down to CDR3 DNA, 54 bases in frame from base 1. TCRbeta CDR3 regions were amplified from genomic DNA using the immunoSEQ Assay, a bias-controlled multiplex PCR. On the authors' methods: Within the assay, amplification of reference gene primers was used to estimate how many nucleated cells each sample contained. To quantify the absolute abundance of each unique TCRbeta CDR3 rearrangement, sequence reads were collapsed and filtered. For each sample, productive Simpson clonality was calculated as the square root of Simpson's diversity index over productive rearrangements. The table comes from immuneACCESS by way of TCRdb, which keeps in-frame sequences with V and J called. Part of the clones is missing from these tables; in studies checked, under half for an unresolved V gene and the rest for unknown reasons. V, J and clone size reflect that table, while D and trimming were determined from the DNA. Present in this sample are fewer than 85,000 clones, more than 75% of which were seen just once. 25% to 30% of the sample rests with the top ten.

Collaborating institutions collected whole blood in K2EDTA tubes following their own protocols. Collaborator samples were shipped for TCRbeta analysis as frozen whole blood, isolated PBMCs, or DNA extracted from either sample type. The data are from a study of blood T cell repertoires in COVID-19 (dated by TCRdb to 2018 to 2020). General notes on the study: Samples covering the acute and convalescent phases of COVID-19 were provided by collaborators in the United States, Italy and Spain. The material from the prospective study consisted of cDNA or gDNA derived from T cells, B-cell-depleted T cells, or PBMCs. The dataset comprised deeply sampled blood TCRbeta repertoires from subjects exposed to, actively infected with, or recovered from COVID-19. The repertoires were released in a freely available public database meant as a resource for research on the immune response to SARS-CoV-2. Samples were obtained from the ongoing ImmuneRACE study (first 160 participants) and from 1,254 subjects provided by 6 global collaborators. A de-identified subject ID, COVID-19 status, age in years and sex were almost always included in the sample metadata. Where available, HLA class I and class II types were taken from metadata supplied by the sample provider and were not determined by assay-based typing.

What the research found in general, with its limitations: How much clinical and demographic metadata was included differed by source and by participant, and the metadata was provided uncurated.

This receptor was identified in a woman of 80 years or more with active or convalescent COVID-19. Sequenced input: peripheral blood. The V and J genes are TRBV5-1 and TRBJ2-3, with 12 middle bases fitting TRBD2. The nucleotide sequence is TGCGCCAGCAGCTTGGTGGCACTAGCGGGGGGCGGTGGAGATACGCAGTATTTT. Translation gives CASSLVALAGGGGDTQYF.